Described below is a single T cell receptor (beta chain) sequence and its context. The table lists this clone with a few counts. Base-call qualities are not available, and no considerably larger clone is one nucleotide away. The library was prepared using the immunoSEQ multiplex PCR assay. In most patients, genomic DNA was isolated using the Qiagen DNeasy Blood and Tissue Kit and sent frozen to Adaptive Biotechnologies for TCR sequencing. For most patients, high-throughput TCR-beta CDR3 sequencing of genomic DNA was performed by Adaptive Biotechnologies. The paper's processing steps were these. Adaptive's ImmunoSEQ software was the source of the TCR sequencing data for about 17 patients, while three other patients were processed with MiXCR and VDJtools. To correct CD4 versus CD8 sorting errors, sequences present in both subsets at a frequency ratio below 5:1 were removed. CDR3 nucleotide sequences shared by donor and recipient were removed because the origin of these sequences could not be assigned. To count as alloreactive, a clone needed at least 2-fold expansion over unstimulated cells and a minimum CFSE-low frequency of 0.002% (template counts) or 0.001% (read counts). Clones detected in sequenced pre-transplant spleen, lymph node, or MLR CFSE-low populations of the donor or recipient were defined as mappable. Cumulative frequency of alloreactive clones was calculated as a percentage of all sequences weighted by copy number. TCRdb provides this immuneACCESS table in a form limited to in-frame rearrangements. Some clones are lacking; in checked studies, under half of them reflect an unresolved V gene, and why the rest are absent is not known. The V and J calls and clone size are taken from that table; D and trimming were inferred from the DNA. For this sample the table gives roughly 13,000 clones, of which 35% to 40% were detected only once. The ten biggest clones cover around 14% of the sample.

What this sample's time point label stands for: cells obtained before transplantation from donor or recipient. In the mixed lymphocyte reactions, some 200,000 CFSE-labeled pre-transplant responders were plated with some 200,000 irradiated violet-dye-labeled stimulators and cultured for approximately six days. After the mixed lymphocyte reaction, proliferating CD3+CD4+CFSE-low and CD3+CD8+CFSE-low responder cells were FACS-sorted on a BD Influx sorter. These data are taken from a study of graft-versus-host responses after intestinal transplantation (dated by TCRdb to the early 2020s). As for the study more broadly: Multivisceral, liver-intestinal, or isolated intestinal transplants were received by the recipients. Anti-thymocyte globulin induction was given to all recipients, followed by maintenance tacrolimus and steroids for approximately three years. Bulk TCR-beta CDR3 sequencing was used to track graft-versus-host and host-versus-graft alloreactive T cell clones in the graft, circulation and bone marrow after intestinal transplantation. The cohort enrolled under 25 intestinal transplant recipients including one retransplant, and 3 patients lacking pretransplant specimens were excluded. Donor T cell macrochimerism was defined as a peak of at least 4% donor T cells among recipient peripheral blood mononuclear cells. Rather than going through the commercial service, samples from a few later patients were sequenced in-house on an Illumina MiSeq and processed with MiXCR. To identify alloreactive clones, pre-transplant mixed lymphocyte reaction products were sequenced and then compared with unstimulated pre-transplant donor and recipient T cells. The full study reports these points: In patients with donor T cell macrochimerism, the allografts had high GvH to HvG T cell clonal ratios. Early after transplant, declines in HvG clones were associated with peak levels of circulating GvH clones. GvH clones were detected in recipient bone marrow, and some appeared earlier in ileal mucosa or blood, consistent with an intestinal mucosal origin. Conclusions were limited by the relatively low number and heterogeneity of intestinal transplant patients.

Its CDR3 holds 14 amino acids, cysteine through phenylalanine. The read is trimmed to its CDR3 DNA, 42 bases read in frame from base 1. The source is a human patient who received an intestinal transplant. The V and J segments used are TRBV12-2 and TRBJ1-1; the table's D call TRBD1 went unverified against the DNA. TRBV12-2 is assigned pseudogene status. The sample in question was alloreactive CD8+ T cells from a mixed lymphocyte reaction culture, obtained before intestinal transplant. The sample's cell subset or site label is to be understood as: CFSE-low proliferating T cells sorted from roughly six-day pre-transplant mixed lymphocyte reaction (GvH or HvG direction). The CDR3 region has the sequence CASRLRQGDTEAFF. The DNA is as follows: TGTGCAAGTCGCTTACGACAGGGGGACACTGAAGCTTTCTTT.